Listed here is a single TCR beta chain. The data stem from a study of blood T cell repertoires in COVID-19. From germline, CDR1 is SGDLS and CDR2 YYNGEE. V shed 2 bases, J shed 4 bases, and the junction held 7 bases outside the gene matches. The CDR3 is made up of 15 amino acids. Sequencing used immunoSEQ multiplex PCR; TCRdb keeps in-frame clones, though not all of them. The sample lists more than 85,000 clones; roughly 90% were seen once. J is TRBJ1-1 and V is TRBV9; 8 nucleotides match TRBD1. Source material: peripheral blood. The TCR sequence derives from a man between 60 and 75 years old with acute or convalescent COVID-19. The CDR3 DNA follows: TGTGCCAGCAGCGTTGGGGACAGGCTGGGCACTGAAGCTTTCTTT. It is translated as CASSVGDRLGTEAFF.